The present T cell receptor (beta chain) was sequenced within a study of blood T cell repertoires in COVID-19. Overall study context: Sources were T cells, B-cell-depleted T cells, or PBMCs; the material itself was cDNA or gDNA.

V gave up 5 bases and J gave up 4 bases, with 11 bases separating them. Germline V CDR1 and CDR2: SEHNR, FQNEAQ (reference sequence). This CDR3 contains 13 residues. Authors' methods: By means of reference gene primer amplification, nucleated cell counts were estimated. TCRdb keeps only in-frame clones here, not all; method: immunoSEQ multiplex PCR. The DNA gave D and trimming, while V, J and clone size come from that table. The top ten clones hold 1.7% of a sample with 250,000 to 300,000 clones, around 90% of them seen once. The chain uses TRBV7-9 and TRBJ1-2, with D tentatively TRBD1 (5 bases). Source material: PBMCs or T cells enriched from blood (not recorded which). The clonotype comes from a woman in her forties who had recovered from COVID-19. The CDR3 protein is CASSPSGSYGYTF. DNA for the CDR3: TGTGCCAGCAGCCCCTCAGGGTCCTATGGCTACACCTTC.